This record concerns one T cell receptor beta chain sequence. This CDR3 spans 15 amino acids. Looked up from germline, CDR1 is SGHDT and CDR2 is YYEEEE. Trimming cost V 0 bases and J 5 bases; bases outside gene matches: 5. The time point denotes: neoterminal ileum biopsy at postoperative endoscopy, about 6 months after surgery. Sequenced by immunoSEQ multiplex PCR; TCRdb stores in-frame clones only, minus some. The sample carries 55,000 to 65,000 clones, 85% to 90% recorded once. The data were obtained in a study of T cell repertoires in ileal Crohn's disease. On the study more broadly: At surgery, 30% to 40% of patients smoked, with median disease duration about eight years. The M6 sample came from neoterminal ileum during colonoscopy after surgery.

This sequence originates from an adult with Crohn's disease. This chain joins TRBV5-6 and TRBJ1-2; 9 bases match TRBD1. Sequencing input: ileal tissue. CDR3: CASSLDTGGGYGYTF. The CDR3 DNA reads TGTGCCAGCAGCTTGGACACAGGGGGCGGTTATGGCTACACCTTC. The full variable domain, with the rest looked up from reference TRBV5-6 and TRBJ1-2, is DAGVTQSPTHLIKTRGQQVTLRCSPKSGHDTVSWYQQALGQGPQFIFQYYEEEERQRGNFPDRFSGHQFPNYSSELNVNALLLGDSALYLCASSLDTGGGYGYTFGSGTRLTVV.